The next 2 T cell receptor beta chains were all read from a single sample in a study of post-analysis software for immune sequencing data. Their antigens remain unidentified. The library was made from cDNA and included unique molecular identifiers. TCRdb independently ran MiXCR on the PCR reads; one entry per CDR3 protein. The table includes roughly 870,000 distinct CDR3 sequences, approximately 57% detected once. General study results and limits: Roughly five TRBV segments were significantly more frequent in patients than in controls. TRBV5-6, TRBV5-1 and TRBV20-1 were among these segments.

Sequencing was done on a sample of blood. These receptors came from a girl between 5 and 17 years old with multiple sclerosis.

This clonotype was observed a few times. V usage is TRBV5-1 and J usage is TRBJ2-3; 13 nucleotides line up with TRBD2. Germline V gene lookup returns CDR1 SGHRS and CDR2 YFSETQ. This CDR3 is 16 amino acids long. V lost 3 bases to trimming and J lost 5 bases; unmatched junction nucleotides: 6. The CDR3 reads CASSYGLAGVGDTQYF. The CDR3 region has the DNA TGCGCCAGCAGCTACGGACTAGCGGGAGTTGGAGATACGCAGTATTTT.

The V and J genes are TRBV4-2 and TRBJ2-1, with D unclear. V dropped 0 bases and J dropped 10 bases, with 10 bases sitting between them. The germline V gene encodes CDR1 LGHNA and CDR2 YNFKEQ. This CDR3 is 13 amino acids long. CDR3 DNA: TGTGCCAGCAGCCAAGAGAACGTAGGGGAGCAGTTCTTC. As protein: CASSQENVGEQFF.